A selection of T cell receptor beta chains follows, all from one sample in a study of blood T cell repertoires in COVID-19. Here immunoSEQ multiplex PCR was the method, and the copy in TCRdb shows in-frame clones only, minus some. This table holds some 250,000 clones, just under 85% found once. Sequenced material: peripheral blood. Source of these receptors: a woman of 80 years or more with acute or convalescent COVID-19. Each CDR3 is given with its conserved first and last residue. A D gene is named only where the DNA matches it firmly. Expanded clones are given a class, and other clones once, few, many or no size at all.

J gene: TRBJ1-6
clone size: .
D gene: .
V gene: TRBV3-1/TRBV3-2
CDR3 protein: CASSPRDTTKSAPLHF
CDR3 DNA: TGTGCCAGCAGCCCCAGGGACACCACCAAGTCGGCACCCCTCCACTTT

J gene: TRBJ1-1
clone size: .
D gene: .
V gene: TRBV3-1/TRBV3-2
CDR3 protein: CASSQGSHKAFF
CDR3 DNA: TGTGCCAGCAGCCAAGGATCACACAAAGCTTTCTTT

J gene: TRBJ2-3
clone size: few
D gene: .
V gene: TRBV7-2
CDR3 protein: CASTLGGRAGGAGVDTQYF
CDR3 DNA: TGTGCCAGCACGCTAGGGGGCCGGGCAGGGGGCGCGGGAGTAGATACGCAGTATTTT

J gene: TRBJ1-6
clone size: once
D gene: .
V gene: TRBV6-1
CDR3 protein: CASSERTAYNSPLHF
CDR3 DNA: TGTGCCAGCAGTGAGCGGACAGCCTATAATTCACCCCTCCACTTT

J gene: TRBJ1-2
clone size: .
D gene: .
V gene: TRBV3-1/TRBV3-2
CDR3 protein: CASSQELDYGYTF
CDR3 DNA: TGTGCCAGCAGCCAAGAGTTAGACTATGGCTACACCTTC

J gene: TRBJ1-4
clone size: .
D gene: TRBD1
V gene: TRBV6-5
CDR3 protein: CASRPRQGAVEKLFF
CDR3 DNA: TGTGCCAGCAGACCACGACAGGGGGCGGTTGAAAAACTGTTTTTT

J gene: TRBJ2-5
clone size: .
D gene: .
V gene: TRBV29-1
CDR3 protein: CSVEEGSGGQTQYF
CDR3 DNA: TGCAGCGTTGAAGAAGGATCCGGGGGACAGACCCAGTACTTC

J gene: TRBJ2-2
clone size: .
D gene: .
V gene: TRBV7-2
CDR3 protein: CASSPASFRVTGELFF
CDR3 DNA: TGTGCCAGCAGCCCCGCCTCGTTCAGGGTCACCGGGGAGCTGTTTTTT

J gene: TRBJ2-1
clone size: once
D gene: .
V gene: TRBV28
CDR3 protein: CASKTGNNEQFF
CDR3 DNA: TGTGCCAGCAAAACAGGGAACAATGAGCAGTTCTTC

J gene: TRBJ2-7
clone size: .
D gene: TRBD1
V gene: TRBV5-1
CDR3 protein: CASSLAGTGGYEQYF
CDR3 DNA: TGCGCCAGCAGCTTGGCCGGGACAGGGGGCTACGAGCAGTACTTC

J gene: TRBJ2-2
clone size: few
D gene: TRBD1
V gene: TRBV3-1/TRBV3-2
CDR3 protein: CASSQLRNRGEGTGELFF
CDR3 DNA: TGTGCCAGCAGCCAACTACGAAACAGGGGCGAGGGCACCGGGGAGCTGTTTTTT

J gene: TRBJ2-7
clone size: .
D gene: .
V gene: TRBV12-3/TRBV12-4
CDR3 protein: CASSKTGFEQYF
CDR3 DNA: TGTGCCAGCAGTAAAACAGGGTTCGAGCAGTACTTC

J gene: TRBJ2-6
clone size: .
D gene: TRBD1
V gene: TRBV19
CDR3 protein: CASSIGQGTGANVLTF
CDR3 DNA: TGTGCCAGTAGTATAGGACAGGGGACTGGGGCCAACGTCCTGACTTTC

J gene: TRBJ1-1
clone size: few
D gene: TRBD1
V gene: TRBV12-3/TRBV12-4
CDR3 protein: CASSQGGYTEAFF
CDR3 DNA: TGTGCCAGCAGTCAGGGGGGATACACTGAAGCTTTCTTT

J gene: TRBJ1-2
clone size: few
D gene: .
V gene: TRBV30
CDR3 protein: CAWSVGQKSVYGYTF
CDR3 DNA: TGTGCCTGGAGTGTCGGTCAAAAGTCTGTCTATGGCTACACCTTC

J gene: TRBJ2-2
clone size: .
D gene: TRBD1
V gene: TRBV5-1
CDR3 protein: CASSASGTGGGGELFF
CDR3 DNA: TGCGCCAGCAGCGCCTCCGGGACAGGGGGCGGCGGGGAGCTGTTTTTT

J gene: TRBJ2-3
clone size: once
D gene: .
V gene: TRBV2
CDR3 protein: CASSANTDTQYF
CDR3 DNA: TGTGCCAGCAGTGCCAACACAGATACGCAGTATTTT

J gene: TRBJ2-7
clone size: .
D gene: TRBD1
V gene: TRBV15
CDR3 protein: CATSRDGTGDDEQYF
CDR3 DNA: TGTGCCACCAGCAGAGATGGGACAGGGGACGACGAGCAGTACTTC

J gene: TRBJ2-5
clone size: .
D gene: TRBD1
V gene: TRBV5-1
CDR3 protein: CASQTGPRETQYF
CDR3 DNA: TGCGCCAGCCAGACAGGGCCTCGGGAGACCCAGTACTTC

J gene: TRBJ2-6
clone size: .
D gene: .
V gene: TRBV5-4
CDR3 protein: CASSFAGSGANVLTF
CDR3 DNA: TGTGCCAGCAGCTTTGCAGGGTCTGGGGCCAACGTCCTGACTTTC

J gene: TRBJ1-4
clone size: .
D gene: .
V gene: TRBV28
CDR3 protein: CASRSPWGAEKLFF
CDR3 DNA: TGTGCCAGCAGATCCCCCTGGGGCGCTGAAAAACTGTTTTTT

J gene: TRBJ2-6
clone size: .
D gene: .
V gene: TRBV11-1
CDR3 protein: CASSQDRGANVLTF
CDR3 DNA: TGTGCCAGCAGCCAGGATCGGGGGGCCAACGTCCTGACTTTC

J gene: TRBJ1-1
clone size: .
D gene: .
V gene: TRBV19
CDR3 protein: CASSEGGGGLTEAFF
CDR3 DNA: TGTGCCAGTAGTGAAGGTGGGGGGGGTCTGACTGAAGCTTTCTTT

J gene: TRBJ1-6
clone size: many
D gene: TRBD1
V gene: TRBV15
CDR3 protein: CAIGQAGYNSPLHF
CDR3 DNA: TGTGCCATAGGACAGGCGGGATATAATTCACCCCTCCACTTT

J gene: TRBJ1-6
clone size: .
D gene: .
V gene: TRBV27
CDR3 protein: CASSRRDGNSPLHF
CDR3 DNA: TGTGCCAGCAGTCGGAGGGACGGCAATTCACCCCTCCACTTT

J gene: TRBJ2-7
clone size: .
D gene: TRBD2
V gene: TRBV5-1
CDR3 protein: CASSNPGLPPYEQYF
CDR3 DNA: TGCGCCAGCAGCAACCCGGGACTACCTCCCTACGAGCAGTACTTC

J gene: TRBJ2-5
clone size: .
D gene: .
V gene: TRBV5-1
CDR3 protein: CASTLPQGHKETQYF
CDR3 DNA: TGCGCCAGCACCCTTCCCCAGGGGCACAAAGAGACCCAGTACTTC

J gene: TRBJ2-7
clone size: .
D gene: TRBD2
V gene: TRBV5-5
CDR3 protein: CASSLGAGGLYEQYF
CDR3 DNA: TGTGCCAGCAGCTTGGGAGCGGGGGGGCTCTACGAGCAGTACTTC

J gene: TRBJ2-3
clone size: few
D gene: .
V gene: TRBV7-9
CDR3 protein: CAAQRVDTQYF
CDR3 DNA: TGTGCCGCACAGAGGGTAGATACGCAGTATTTT

J gene: TRBJ2-2
clone size: .
D gene: TRBD1
V gene: TRBV6-5
CDR3 protein: CASSYEAGGNTGELFF
CDR3 DNA: TGTGCCAGCAGTTACGAGGCAGGGGGCAACACCGGGGAGCTGTTTTTT

J gene: TRBJ2-1
clone size: .
D gene: TRBD1
V gene: TRBV29-1
CDR3 protein: CSVDRGQRNNEQFF
CDR3 DNA: TGCAGCGTGGACAGGGGGCAGCGGAACAATGAGCAGTTCTTC

J gene: TRBJ2-1
clone size: .
D gene: TRBD2
V gene: TRBV24-1
CDR3 protein: CATSGAGEPITAYNEQFF
CDR3 DNA: TGTGCCACCAGTGGGGCGGGGGAGCCGATAACCGCGTACAATGAGCAGTTCTTC

J gene: TRBJ1-6
clone size: .
D gene: .
V gene: TRBV20-1
CDR3 protein: CSARAGEDLHF
CDR3 DNA: TGCAGTGCTAGAGCCGGGGAGGACCTCCACTTT

J gene: TRBJ1-1
clone size: .
D gene: TRBD1
V gene: TRBV30
CDR3 protein: CAWSTGTDQNTEAFF
CDR3 DNA: TGTGCCTGGAGTACGGGGACAGATCAGAACACTGAAGCTTTCTTT

J gene: TRBJ1-6
clone size: .
D gene: .
V gene: TRBV7-9
CDR3 protein: CASSLAPGVSSYNSPLHF
CDR3 DNA: TGTGCCAGCAGCTTAGCACCCGGAGTGAGCTCCTATAATTCACCCCTCCACTTT

J gene: TRBJ1-6
clone size: .
D gene: .
V gene: TRBV14
CDR3 protein: CASSQHSPNSPLHF
CDR3 DNA: TGTGCCAGCAGCCAGCACAGCCCCAATTCACCCCTCCACTTT

J gene: TRBJ2-7
clone size: .
D gene: .
V gene: TRBV2
CDR3 protein: CASSGGYEQYF
CDR3 DNA: TGTGCCAGCAGTGGAGGGTACGAGCAGTACTTC

J gene: TRBJ1-6
clone size: .
D gene: .
V gene: TRBV9
CDR3 protein: CASSVGHTSSYNSPLHF
CDR3 DNA: TGTGCCAGCAGCGTGGGACATACGAGCTCCTATAATTCACCCCTCCACTTT

J gene: TRBJ1-1
clone size: few
D gene: .
V gene: TRBV5-5
CDR3 protein: CASTDIGGGSTEAFF
CDR3 DNA: TGTGCCAGCACCGACATCGGGGGAGGGAGCACTGAAGCTTTCTTT

J gene: TRBJ2-1
clone size: .
D gene: .
V gene: TRBV2
CDR3 protein: CASSATRLGNEQFF
CDR3 DNA: TGTGCCAGCAGCGCCACCCGACTAGGGAATGAGCAGTTCTTC

J gene: TRBJ2-5
clone size: .
D gene: .
V gene: TRBV18
CDR3 protein: CASSGSWSQETQYF
CDR3 DNA: TGTGCCAGCTCCGGCAGTTGGAGCCAAGAGACCCAGTACTTC

J gene: TRBJ2-7
clone size: .
D gene: TRBD1
V gene: TRBV18
CDR3 protein: CASSPGTGNSYEQYF
CDR3 DNA: TGTGCCAGCTCACCCGGGACAGGAAACTCCTACGAGCAGTACTTC

J gene: TRBJ2-7
clone size: .
D gene: TRBD1
V gene: TRBV23-1
CDR3 protein: CASSHDRGVYEQCF
CDR3 DNA: TGCGCCAGCAGTCATGACAGGGGGGTTTACGAGCAGTGCTTC

J gene: TRBJ1-4
clone size: .
D gene: .
V gene: TRBV28
CDR3 protein: CASGGEKLFF
CDR3 DNA: TGTGCCAGCGGAGGGGAAAAACTGTTTTTT

J gene: TRBJ2-1
clone size: .
D gene: .
V gene: TRBV18
CDR3 protein: CASSRGPDNEQFF
CDR3 DNA: TGTGCCAGCTCACGTGGGCCGGACAATGAGCAGTTCTTC

J gene: TRBJ1-2
clone size: .
D gene: .
V gene: TRBV5-1
CDR3 protein: CASSLVSGNGYTF
CDR3 DNA: TGCGCCAGCAGCTTGGTATCAGGGAATGGCTACACCTTC

J gene: TRBJ1-4
clone size: .
D gene: .
V gene: TRBV27
CDR3 protein: CASSLWGRGSEKLFF
CDR3 DNA: TGTGCCAGCAGTTTATGGGGCAGGGGAAGTGAAAAACTGTTTTTT

J gene: TRBJ1-4
clone size: .
D gene: TRBD1
V gene: TRBV5-3
CDR3 protein: CARSPGQGAAEEKLFF
CDR3 DNA: TGTGCCAGAAGCCCCGGACAGGGGGCTGCGGAGGAAAAACTGTTTTTT

J gene: TRBJ1-5
clone size: .
D gene: TRBD1
V gene: TRBV28
CDR3 protein: CASSSSGTGGARQPQHF
CDR3 DNA: TGTGCCAGCAGTTCATCTGGGACAGGGGGCGCTAGGCAGCCCCAGCATTTT

J gene: TRBJ2-5
clone size: large
D gene: .
V gene: TRBV7-9
CDR3 protein: CASSLMGQPKQETQYF
CDR3 DNA: TGTGCCAGCAGCTTAATGGGGCAGCCAAAACAAGAGACCCAGTACTTC

J gene: TRBJ1-6
clone size: .
D gene: TRBD1
V gene: TRBV19
CDR3 protein: CASSDTGTGVSPLHF
CDR3 DNA: TGTGCCAGTAGTGACACCGGGACAGGGGTTTCACCCCTCCACTTT

J gene: TRBJ1-2
clone size: .
D gene: .
V gene: TRBV25-1
CDR3 protein: CASSQHGYGYTF
CDR3 DNA: TGTGCCAGCAGTCAACATGGCTATGGCTACACCTTC

J gene: TRBJ2-5
clone size: .
D gene: .
V gene: TRBV18
CDR3 protein: CASSPRASETQYF
CDR3 DNA: TGTGCCAGCTCACCACGGGCGTCGGAGACCCAGTACTTC

J gene: TRBJ2-7
clone size: .
D gene: TRBD1
V gene: TRBV11-2
CDR3 protein: CASSPPGTGDNEQYF
CDR3 DNA: TGTGCCAGCAGCCCCCCTGGGACAGGGGACAACGAGCAGTACTTC

J gene: TRBJ1-1
clone size: .
D gene: .
V gene: TRBV6-5
CDR3 protein: CASSWKGAAFF
CDR3 DNA: TGTGCCAGCAGTTGGAAAGGGGCCGCTTTCTTT

J gene: TRBJ2-5
clone size: .
D gene: TRBD2
V gene: TRBV18
CDR3 protein: CASSMTSLETQYF
CDR3 DNA: TGTGCCAGCTCAATGACTAGCTTAGAGACCCAGTACTTC

J gene: TRBJ2-7
clone size: once
D gene: .
V gene: TRBV2
CDR3 protein: CASTPGTVSYEQYF
CDR3 DNA: TGTGCCAGCACTCCCGGGACTGTCTCCTACGAGCAGTACTTC

J gene: TRBJ1-1
clone size: .
D gene: .
V gene: TRBV13
CDR3 protein: CASSLRRTDEAFF
CDR3 DNA: TGTGCCAGCAGCTTACGGCGGACAGACGAAGCTTTCTTT

J gene: TRBJ2-7
clone size: .
D gene: .
V gene: TRBV18
CDR3 protein: CASSVAEHSYEQYF
CDR3 DNA: TGTGCCAGCTCAGTAGCGGAGCACTCCTACGAGCAGTACTTC